This T cell receptor (beta chain) was profiled in a study of OX40 agonist ivuxolimab in advanced cancers. Across the whole study: The diagnoses of dose-escalation patients were hepatocellular carcinoma, melanoma, renal cell or head and neck cancer. Partial responses were recorded for three patients, including one with hepatocellular carcinoma and two with cutaneous melanoma. Regarding the study as a whole: At 0.1 to 3.0 mg/kg and by week 6, clonal expansion occurred in CD4+ and CD8+ blood T cells.

For this clone: Its antigen is currently unknown.

Clones were sequenced by immunoSEQ multiplex PCR, and TCRdb holds only the in-frame ones, with some missing. The data contain about 45,000 clones, about 90% of them singletons. This CDR3 contains 14 residues. V lost 5 bases to trimming and J lost 3 bases, with 11 bases between them. CDR1 SGHAT and CDR2 FQNNGV come from the germline V gene. This sequence joins TRBV11-2 and TRBJ2-1; D is perhaps TRBD1 or TRBD2 (6 bases each). This TCR was recovered from an adult with an advanced solid tumor such as melanoma, head and neck, liver or kidney cancer. Sequencing used CD4+ or CD8+ T cells sorted from blood, obtained in a trial of the OX40 agonist ivuxolimab. CDR3: CASSQGGFYNEQFF. The DNA of the CDR3 is TGTGCCAGCAGCCAAGGGGGGTTCTACAATGAGCAGTTCTTC.